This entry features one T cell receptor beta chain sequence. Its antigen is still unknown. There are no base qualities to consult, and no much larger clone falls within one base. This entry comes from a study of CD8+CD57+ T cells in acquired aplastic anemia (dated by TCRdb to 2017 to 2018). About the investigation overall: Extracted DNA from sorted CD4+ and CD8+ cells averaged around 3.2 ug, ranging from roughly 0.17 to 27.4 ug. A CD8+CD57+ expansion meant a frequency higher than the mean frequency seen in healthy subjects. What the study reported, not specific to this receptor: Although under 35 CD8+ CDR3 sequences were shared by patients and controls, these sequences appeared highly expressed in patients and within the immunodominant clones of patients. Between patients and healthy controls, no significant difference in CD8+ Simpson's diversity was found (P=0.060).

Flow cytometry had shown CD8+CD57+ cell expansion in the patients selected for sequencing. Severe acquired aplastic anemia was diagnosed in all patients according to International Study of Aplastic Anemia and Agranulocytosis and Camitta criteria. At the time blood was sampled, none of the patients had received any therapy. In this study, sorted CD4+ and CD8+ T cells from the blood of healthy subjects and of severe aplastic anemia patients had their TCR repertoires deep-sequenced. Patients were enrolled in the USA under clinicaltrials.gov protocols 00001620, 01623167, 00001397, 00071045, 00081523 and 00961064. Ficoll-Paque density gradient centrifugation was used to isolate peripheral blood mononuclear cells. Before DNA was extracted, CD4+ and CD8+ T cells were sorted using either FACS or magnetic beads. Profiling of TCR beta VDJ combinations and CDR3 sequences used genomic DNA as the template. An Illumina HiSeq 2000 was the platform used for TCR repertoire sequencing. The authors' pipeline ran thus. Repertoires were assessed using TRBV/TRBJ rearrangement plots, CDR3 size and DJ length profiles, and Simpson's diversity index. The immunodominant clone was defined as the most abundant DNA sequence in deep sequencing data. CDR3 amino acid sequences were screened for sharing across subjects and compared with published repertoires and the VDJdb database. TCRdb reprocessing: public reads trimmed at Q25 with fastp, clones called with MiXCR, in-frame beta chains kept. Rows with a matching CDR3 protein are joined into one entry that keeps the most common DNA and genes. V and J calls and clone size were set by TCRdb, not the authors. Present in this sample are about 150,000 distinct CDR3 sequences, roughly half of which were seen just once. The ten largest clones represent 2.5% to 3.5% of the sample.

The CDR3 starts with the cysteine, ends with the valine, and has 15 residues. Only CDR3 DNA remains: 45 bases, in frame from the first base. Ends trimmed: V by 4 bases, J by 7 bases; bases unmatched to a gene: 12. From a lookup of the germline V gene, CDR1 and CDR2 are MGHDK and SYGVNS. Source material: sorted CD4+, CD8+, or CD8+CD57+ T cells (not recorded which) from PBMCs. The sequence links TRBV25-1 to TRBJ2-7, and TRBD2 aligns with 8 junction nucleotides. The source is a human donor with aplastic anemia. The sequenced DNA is TGTGCCAGCAGTGTCCCTCACTCGGGAGGGAATGAGCAGTACGTC. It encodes CASSVPHSGGNEQYV.